The 22 T cell receptor beta chains presented below share a single source sample, sequenced in a study of early T cells in non-severe SARS-CoV-2 infection. Each CDR3 protein is one row after TCRdb ran MiXCR on the 5' RACE reads. The top ten clones hold 1% to 1.5% of a sample with roughly 63,000 distinct CDR3 sequences, 12% of them seen once. This material consisted of whole blood, taken at baseline. The receptors were sampled from an adult who was a healthcare worker with PCR-confirmed SARS-CoV-2 infection or an uninfected control (not recorded which). The donor label of this sample is uncertain.

This clonotype was detected ten times or more. This chain joins TRBV12-3 or TRBV12-4 and TRBJ1-3, with 8 bases identical to TRBD1. CDR3 length equals 15 residues. V shed 5 bases, J shed 2 bases, and the junction held 5 bases outside the gene matches. DNA of the CDR3: TGTGCCAGCAGTCCTGGACAGGGAGCTGGAAACACCATATATTTT. It codes for CASSPGQGAGNTIYF.

At least ten counts were recorded for this clonotype. The gene calls are TRBV5-1 and TRBJ2-1, with D unresolved. Germline lookup yields CDR1 SGHRS and CDR2 YFSETQ. With 0 bases removed from V and 0 bases from J, the gap between germline ends came to 4 bases. The CDR3 has 14 residues. The CDR3, as DNA: TGCGCCAGCAGCTTGGGGTCCTCCTACAATGAGCAGTTCTTC. It specifies CASSLGSSYNEQFF.

This clonotype showed up many times. The genes are TRBV2 and TRBJ2-5, with D tentatively TRBD2 (7 bases). Germline assignment: CDR1 SNHLY and CDR2 FYNNEI. The CDR3 consists of 18 residues. Trimming cost V 5 bases and J 5 bases, with 27 bases left between them. The CDR3 protein is CASSPPNVARGLGETQYF. The CDR3 DNA is TGTGCCAGCAGTCCGCCCAACGTAGCGCGGGGGCTTGGGGAGACCCAGTACTTC.

As regards this clonotype: A much larger clone differs by one base, so this may be a read error. The gene calls are TRBV7-9 and TRBJ2-1; TRBD2 is a possible D gene (6 bases). CDR1 SEHNR and CDR2 FQNEAQ come from the germline V gene (reference sequence). V lost 8 bases, J lost 16 bases, and 21 bases lay in between. This CDR3 has 12 residues. DNA for the CDR3: TGTGCCAGCTCCATCCTGGGCGGGGATCACTTCTTC. It is translated as CASSILGGDHFF.

This chain connects TRBV5-1 to TRBJ2-3, with D uncertain. This CDR3 spans 15 amino acids. Trimming shortened V by 0 bases and J by 0 bases, and 8 bases separated the two germline ends. CDR1 is SGHRS, CDR2 YFSETQ, per germline. This CDR3 reads CASSLVPGSTDTQYF. CDR3 in DNA: TGCGCCAGCAGCTTGGTTCCGGGCAGCACAGATACGCAGTATTTT.

The table lists this clonotype with a few counts. V gene TRBV7-2 combines with J gene TRBJ2-3; the D gene is possibly TRBD2 (5 bases). Trimming took 4 bases from V and 3 from J, leaving 14 bases between them. Germline V CDR1 and CDR2: SGHTA, FQGNSA. The CDR3 spans 15 residues. DNA for the CDR3: TGTGCCAGCAGCTCTGGACTGATTAGGACAGATACGCAGTATTTT. Protein sequence: CASSSGLIRTDTQYF.

Only a few counts were recorded for this clonotype. CDR3 nucleotide sequence: TGTGCCAGCAGACAAACCGGGACTAGCACAGATACGCAGTATTTT. Its protein product is CASRQTGTSTDTQYF. This chain connects TRBV2 to TRBJ2-3; D may be TRBD2 (6 bases). The CDR3 extends over 15 amino acids. Germline V gene data show CDR1 as SNHLY and CDR2 as FYNNEI. Trimming pared 6 bases from V and 0 bases from J, leaving 13 bases between.

The V gene is TRBV21-1, the J gene TRBJ2-7. TRBV21-1 is a recognized pseudogene. The CDR3 is made up of 8 amino acids. CDR3 in amino acids: CASIQEYV. CDR3 in DNA: TGTGCCAGCATCCAAGAGTACGTC.

The gene calls are TRBV12-3 or TRBV12-4 and TRBJ1-2; D unclear. The CDR3 is 16 amino acids. Trimming pared 7 bases from V and 8 bases from J, leaving 26 bases between. CDR3 amino acids: CASTDGSKGKFGGYTF. The CDR3 DNA is TGTGCCAGCACCGACGGGTCTAAGGGTAAATTCGGGGGCTACACCTTC.

This clonotype has just a few counts. The chain uses TRBV2 and TRBJ2-3; D is perhaps TRBD1 or TRBD2 (5 bases each). Germline V gene sequence: CDR1 SNHLY, CDR2 FYNNEI. The CDR3 covers 16 residues. The V gene lost 0 bases and the J gene lost 1 base, with 11 bases spanning the gap. The CDR3 DNA reads TGTGCCAGCAGTGAAGCGTTGATGGGGGGCACAGATACGCAGTATTTT. As protein: CASSEALMGGTDTQYF.

Only a few counts were recorded for this clonotype. This sequence joins TRBV6-5 and TRBJ1-2, with 7 bases aligning to TRBD1. V trimming: 6 bases; J trimming: 2 bases; junction bases outside the gene matches: 3. Germline loops: CDR1 MNHEY, CDR2 SVGAGI. The CDR3 totals 13 residues. CDR3 sequence: CASSRDRNYGYTF. The CDR3 DNA follows: TGTGCCAGCAGCCGGGACAGAAACTATGGCTACACCTTC.

The rearrangement links TRBV2 to TRBJ2-7; a possible D gene is TRBD1 (5 bases). Per germline, CDR1 SNHLY and CDR2 FYNNEI. The CDR3 is 14 residues long. The V and J ends lost 4 bases and 6 bases respectively, with 16 bases between them. The CDR3 sequence: CASSGRTSGGEQYV. CDR3 in DNA: TGTGCCAGCAGTGGGCGGACATCGGGCGGCGAGCAGTACGTC.

This clonotype was seen more than once but under ten times. The rearrangement joins TRBV4-1 to TRBJ2-3; a possible D gene is TRBD1 (6 bases). In germline, CDR1 is MGHRA, CDR2 YSYEKL. The CDR3 totals 16 residues. The V gene lost 1 base and the J gene lost 0 bases, with 11 bases spanning the gap. This CDR3 reads CASSQGSGTSTDTQYF. The CDR3, as DNA: TGCGCCAGCAGCCAAGGGTCCGGGACAAGCACAGATACGCAGTATTTT.

This clonotype was observed a few times. The rearrangement uses TRBV4-2 and TRBJ1-1; D gene ambiguous. The V gene lost 1 base and the J gene lost 7 bases, with 13 bases spanning the gap. Germline CDR1 is LGHNA and CDR2 is YNFKEQ. There are 14 residues in the CDR3. For the CDR3, the DNA is TGTGCCAGCAGCCAAGGCCCCGGGCCGGGTGAAGCTTTCTTT. This translates into CASSQGPGPGEAFF.

The chain employs TRBV3-1 and TRBJ1-3; tentatively, D is TRBD1 (5 bases). Germline-derived CDR1 and CDR2 are LGHDT and YNNKEL (reference sequence). There are 16 residues in the CDR3. The V end lost 0 bases, the J end lost 4 bases, and 13 bases lay between the germline ends. Here the CDR3 reads CASSQDQGRRGNTIYF. DNA for the CDR3: TGTGCCAGCAGCCAAGATCAGGGTCGCAGGGGAAACACCATATATTTT.

The chain combines TRBV12-3 or TRBV12-4 with TRBJ1-1; no definite D call. There are 13 residues in the CDR3. V lost 6 bases and J 1 base, leaving 9 bases between the germline ends. The CDR3, as DNA: TGTGCCAGCAGCCTGGCTGGGAACACTGAAGCTTTCTTT. Protein product: CASSLAGNTEAFF.

The table lists this clonotype with many counts. V usage is TRBV6-1 and J usage is TRBJ1-6; D not resolved. CDR3 length: 14 amino acids. CDR1 is MNHNS and CDR2 is SASEGT in the germline V gene. The ends were cut back, 1 base at V and 6 bases at J, with 7 bases in the middle. The CDR3 loop is CASSEEVSNSPLHF. The CDR3 bases are TGTGCCAGCAGTGAAGAGGTGTCTAATTCACCCCTCCACTTT.

Many counts were recorded for this clonotype. The rearrangement uses TRBV7-2 and TRBJ2-1; D is uncertain. The germline V and J ends were trimmed by 5 bases and 2 bases, with 1 base remaining between them. The CDR3 runs 11 residues. CDR1 SGHTA and CDR2 FQGNSA come from the germline V gene. The CDR3 loop reads CASSPYNEQFF. The CDR3 DNA follows: TGTGCCAGCAGCCCCTACAATGAGCAGTTCTTC.

This clonotype showed up many times. This sequence joins TRBV27 and TRBJ1-3; the D is unclear. Trimming stripped 9 bases from V and 0 bases from J, with 12 bases between. Germline loops: CDR1 MNHEY, CDR2 SMNVEV (reference sequence). This CDR3 is 14 amino acids long. CDR3 sequence reads: CASPEALSGNTIYF. Written as DNA, the CDR3 is TGTGCCAGTCCGGAGGCGCTCTCTGGAAACACCATATATTTT.

This clonotype was seen only a few times. This chain uses TRBV18 with TRBJ2-1; 8 bases are shared with TRBD2. Looked up from germline, CDR1 is KGHSH and CDR2 is LQKENI. This CDR3 region has 17 residues. J gave up 6 bases and V 3 bases, and 13 bases lay outside the gene matches. As DNA, the CDR3 is TGTGCCAGCTCACCCCTCGACGGGGGGGCGGTTGGCAATGAGCAGTTCTTC. This codes for CASSPLDGGAVGNEQFF.

This clonotype occurred many times. The V and J genes are TRBV19 and TRBJ2-1, with TRBD2 as a possible D gene (6 bases). This CDR3 comprises 13 residues. Germline V gene lookup returns CDR1 LNHDA and CDR2 SQIVND (reference sequence). V was cut by 5 bases and J by 6 bases, with 11 bases left in between. CDR3 nucleotide sequence: TGTGCCAGTAGTGCCTGGAGGGGCAATGAGCAGTTCTTC. Its translation: CASSAWRGNEQFF.

This clonotype came up many times. This chain connects TRBV30 to TRBJ1-3; D remains ambiguous. Per the germline V gene, CDR1 is GTSNPN and CDR2 is SVGIG (reference sequence). Trimming shortened V by 4 bases and J by 0 bases, and 13 bases separated the two germline ends. The CDR3 runs to 15 residues. The CDR3 spells CAWTADLLSGNTIYF. The CDR3 DNA sequence: TGTGCCTGGACAGCGGACCTTCTCTCTGGAAACACCATATATTTT.